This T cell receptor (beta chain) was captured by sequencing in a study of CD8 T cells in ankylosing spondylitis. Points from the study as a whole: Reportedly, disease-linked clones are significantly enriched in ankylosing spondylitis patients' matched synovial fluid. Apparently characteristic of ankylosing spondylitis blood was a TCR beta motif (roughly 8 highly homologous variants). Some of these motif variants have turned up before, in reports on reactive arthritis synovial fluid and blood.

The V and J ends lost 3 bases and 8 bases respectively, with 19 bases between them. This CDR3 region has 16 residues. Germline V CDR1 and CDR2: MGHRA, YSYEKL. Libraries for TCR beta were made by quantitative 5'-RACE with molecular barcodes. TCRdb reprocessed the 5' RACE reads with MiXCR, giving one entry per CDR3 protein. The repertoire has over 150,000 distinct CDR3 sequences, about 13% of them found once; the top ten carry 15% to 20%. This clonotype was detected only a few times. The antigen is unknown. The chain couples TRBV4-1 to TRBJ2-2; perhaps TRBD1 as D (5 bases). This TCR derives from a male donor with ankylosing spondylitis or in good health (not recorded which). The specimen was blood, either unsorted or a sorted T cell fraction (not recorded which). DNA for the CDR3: TGCGCCAGCAGCCAGACCGGGCCGCTCACAGGAGGGGAGCTGTTTTTT. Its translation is CASSQTGPLTGGELFF.